The clone carrying this T cell receptor (beta chain) was counted only a few times. Its antigen is currently unknown. These data come from a study of cytomegalovirus exposure and HLA in healthy donors. The CDR3 runs 11 residues. Germline V gene lookup returns CDR1 GTSNPN and CDR2 SVGIG (reference sequence). The V segment lost 5 bases and the J segment 8 bases; nucleotides outside the gene matches: 4. Findings of the study overall: The classifier reportedly diagnosed cytomegalovirus status with high specificity and sensitivity. Among TCR beta chains of equal frequency, HLA-associated ones were more clonally expanded in a later analysis. A few chains tied to CMV proved CMV antigen-specific in vitro.

PCR employed 60 Vbeta and 13 Jbeta primers. Libraries were prepared by immunoSEQ multiplex PCR; TCRdb keeps only in-frame clonotypes and omits some of them. The sample contains roughly 140,000 clones, about 80% of which appear only once. The sample comprised PBMCs. The sequence was obtained from a woman aged 45-65 years in good health and CMV-seropositive. V gene TRBV30 combines with J gene TRBJ1-2; 8 bases agree with TRBD1. The CDR3 reads CAWGQGQGYTF. CDR3 nucleotide sequence: TGTGCCTGGGGACAGGGTCAGGGCTACACCTTC.